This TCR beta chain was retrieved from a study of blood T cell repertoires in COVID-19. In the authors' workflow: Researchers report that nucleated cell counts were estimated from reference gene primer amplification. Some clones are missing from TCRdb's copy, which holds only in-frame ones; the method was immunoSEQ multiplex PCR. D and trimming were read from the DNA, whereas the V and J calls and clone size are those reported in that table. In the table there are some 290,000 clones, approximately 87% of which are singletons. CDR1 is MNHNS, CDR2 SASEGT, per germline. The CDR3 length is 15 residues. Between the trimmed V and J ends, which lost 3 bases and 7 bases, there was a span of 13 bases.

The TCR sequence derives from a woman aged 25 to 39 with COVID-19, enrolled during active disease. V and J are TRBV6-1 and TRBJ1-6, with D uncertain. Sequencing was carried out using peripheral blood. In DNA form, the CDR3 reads TGTGCCAGCAGTGAGCTTTTATCGGGGAATTCACCCCTCCACTTT. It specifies CASSELLSGNSPLHF.